This is a list of T cell receptor beta chains from one sample in a study of blood T cell repertoires in COVID-19. Assay: immunoSEQ multiplex PCR; the TCRdb copy retains only in-frame clones and omits some. The repertoire holds fewer than 200,000 clones, about nine tenths seen once, with about 5% in the top ten. The sequenced sample consisted of peripheral blood. These receptors were collected from a man aged 18 to 30 with COVID-19, enrolled during active disease. CDR3s include the opening cysteine and the closing phenylalanine or tryptophan. The order of the fields is V gene, J gene, D gene, clone size, CDR3 DNA, CDR3 protein. The D gene is left open where the match is weak. Clone size is stated in some rows and not others, as once, few, many or a class when expanded.

>TRBV6-2/TRBV6-3|TRBJ1-1|NA|NA
TGTGCCAGCAGTTACTTTAGTATGAACACTGAAGCTTTCTTT
CASSYFSMNTEAFF
>TRBV28|TRBJ2-7|TRBD1|NA
TGTGCCAGCAGTTTAGACAGGGGTTACGAGCAGTACTTC
CASSLDRGYEQYF
>TRBV21-1|TRBJ2-7|NA|few
TGTGCCAGCAGCAAATCCGGGACAGAGTACGAGCAGTACTTC
CASSKSGTEYEQYF
>TRBV6-5|TRBJ1-2|TRBD1|NA
TGTGCCAGCAGTTACTCGGGGACAGGGAGCTATGGCTACACCTTC
CASSYSGTGSYGYTF
>TRBV27|TRBJ2-4|TRBD1|NA
TGTGCCAGCAGTTTAGGACAGGCCCAAGGTGCCAAAAACATTCAGTACTTC
CASSLGQAQGAKNIQYF
>TRBV29-1|TRBJ2-3|TRBD2|NA
TGCAGCGTTGCCAGGGAGGGGACAGATACGCAGTATTTT
CSVAREGTDTQYF
>TRBV7-9|TRBJ1-1|TRBD1|many
TGTGCCAGCAGCGAGACAGGGGCTGAAGCTTTCTTT
CASSETGAEAFF
>TRBV6-5|TRBJ2-7|TRBD2|NA
TGTGCCAGCATAGGGACTAGCGGGAGCTCCTACGAGCAGTACTTC
CASIGTSGSSYEQYF
>TRBV28|TRBJ1-1|NA|once
TGTGCCAGCAGTCTATCGGGGTTCAATATGAACACTGAAGCTTTCTTT
CASSLSGFNMNTEAFF
>TRBV19|TRBJ1-1|NA|NA
TGTGCCAGTAGTATACTGGGGCAGAACACTGAAGCTTTCTTT
CASSILGQNTEAFF
>TRBV7-2|TRBJ2-7|TRBD2|NA
TGTGCCAGCAGCTCAGGGACTAGCGGGACCTACGAGCAGTACTTC
CASSSGTSGTYEQYF
>TRBV30|TRBJ2-3|TRBD1|NA
TGTGCCTGGAGCACAGGGGTTCCCCCCACAGATACGCAGTATTTT
CAWSTGVPPTDTQYF
>TRBV30|TRBJ2-7|NA|once
TGTGCCTGGAGGGCCGGGGGAAACTACGAGCAGTACTTC
CAWRAGGNYEQYF
>TRBV24-1|TRBJ1-2|NA|NA
TGTGCCACCAGTGATCCCGGACATGTGTATGGCTACACCTTC
CATSDPGHVYGYTF
>TRBV6-2/TRBV6-3|TRBJ2-1|TRBD2|NA
TGTGCCAGCAGTCGGACTAGCGGTAACAATGAGCAGTTCTTC
CASSRTSGNNEQFF
>TRBV19|TRBJ2-1|TRBD1|NA
TGTGCCAGTAGTGACAGGGGTAGAGGCTTCGACAATGAGCAGTTCTTC
CASSDRGRGFDNEQFF
>TRBV15|TRBJ2-7|TRBD1|NA
TGTGCCACCAGCAGAGATGGCAGGGGGCAGGACGAGCAGTACTTC
CATSRDGRGQDEQYF
>TRBV7-9|TRBJ1-2|TRBD1|NA
TGTGCCAGCAGCTTAGATGGCAGGGGGCCGGACTATGGCTACACCTTC
CASSLDGRGPDYGYTF
>TRBV25-1|TRBJ2-3|NA|NA
TGTGCCAGCAGTGAAATGACCCTAGCTTCGGATACGCAGTATTTT
CASSEMTLASDTQYF
>TRBV11-2|TRBJ1-3|NA|NA
TGTGCCAGCAGCTCGAAGCCGGGAAACACCATATATTTT
CASSSKPGNTIYF
>TRBV6-2/TRBV6-3|TRBJ2-2|TRBD1|NA
TGTGCCAGCAGTTATGGTGGACAGGGGAAGCCCGGGGAGCTGTTTTTT
CASSYGGQGKPGELFF
>TRBV10-2|TRBJ1-2|NA|once
TGCGCCAGCGGAACAGGGTCCTATGGCTACACCTTC
CASGTGSYGYTF
>TRBV5-1|TRBJ2-7|TRBD1|NA
TGCGCCAGCAGCTCTCAGGGGGACTCCTACGAGCAGTACTTC
CASSSQGDSYEQYF
>TRBV5-4|TRBJ2-7|TRBD1|NA
TGTGCCAGCAGCTACCCGGGACAGGGAGTTTACGAGCAGTACTTC
CASSYPGQGVYEQYF
>TRBV5-4|TRBJ2-1|TRBD2|NA
TGTGCCAGCAGCTTGGGACTAGCCTCCTACAATGAGCAGTTCTTC
CASSLGLASYNEQFF
>TRBV6-2/TRBV6-3|TRBJ1-2|TRBD1|NA
TGTGCCAGCAGTTACGGGGCAGGGGGCCTCTATGGCTACACCTTC
CASSYGAGGLYGYTF
>TRBV6-5|TRBJ1-2|NA|NA
TGTGCCAGCAGATCGACACCACTCAACTATGGCTACACCTTC
CASRSTPLNYGYTF
>TRBV12-5|TRBJ2-1|NA|NA
TGTGCTAGTGGTTTGGGGCTAGTTGAAGATGAGCAGTTCTTC
CASGLGLVEDEQFF
>TRBV19|TRBJ2-7|NA|NA
TGTGCCAGTAGTGCCTCGACAGGTCCCTACGAGCAGTACTTC
CASSASTGPYEQYF
>TRBV7-9|TRBJ1-3|TRBD1|NA
TGTGCCAGCAGCTCCCCTCGCCTCTGGGACAGGGGTGGAAACACCATATATTTT
CASSSPRLWDRGGNTIYF
>TRBV19|TRBJ2-7|TRBD1|NA
TGTGCCAGTTCGACAGGGTCCTACGAGCAGTACTTC
CASSTGSYEQYF
>TRBV27|TRBJ2-1|TRBD2|NA
TGTGCCAGCAGTTCCACCCCGGGACTAGCGACCGAGCAGTTCTTC
CASSSTPGLATEQFF
>TRBV7-8|TRBJ2-4|NA|NA
TGTGCCAGCAGCCTAGAGGGGGGGCTAGCCAAAAACATTCAGTACTTC
CASSLEGGLAKNIQYF
>TRBV6-5|TRBJ2-7|NA|few
TGTGCCAGCAGACCCCTCGACTTTCACTACGAGCAGTACTTC
CASRPLDFHYEQYF
>TRBV19|TRBJ1-5|NA|NA
TGTGCCAGTTTTTCCGCAGGGGCCCACAATCAGCCCCAGCATTTT
CASFSAGAHNQPQHF
>TRBV3-1/TRBV3-2|TRBJ2-1|NA|NA
TGTGCCAGCAGCCAGGGCGGGGAATCCTACAATGAGCAGTTCTTC
CASSQGGESYNEQFF
>TRBV19|TRBJ2-3|NA|NA
TGTGCCAGTAGTCTAGGCAGGACAGATACGCAGTATTTT
CASSLGRTDTQYF
>TRBV19|TRBJ1-1|NA|NA
TGTGCCAGTAGTATCGTAGGGGACACTGAAGCTTTCTTT
CASSIVGDTEAFF
>TRBV7-6|TRBJ1-3|NA|NA
TGTGCCAGCAGCTTAGGGGGGCCTGGAAACACCATATATTTT
CASSLGGPGNTIYF